The 21 T cell receptor beta chains reported below all come from one sample, sequenced in a study of T cell responses to AZD1222 COVID-19 vaccine. Sequencing used immunoSEQ multiplex PCR; TCRdb keeps in-frame clones, though not all of them. The sample lists about 120,000 clones; over 85% were seen once. The material sequenced was peripheral blood, taken on day 0 of AZD1222 vaccination. Receptors were obtained from an adult in good health.

This rearrangement joins TRBV18 to TRBJ1-3; 7 bases match TRBD1. Germline lookup yields CDR1 KGHSH and CDR2 LQKENI. The V and J ends lost 3 bases and 1 base, in that order; junction bases with no gene match: 12. The CDR3 spans 18 residues. CDR3 sequence reads: CASSPYSLTGRSGNTIYF. The CDR3 DNA reads TGTGCCAGCTCACCCTACTCTTTGACAGGGCGGTCTGGAAACACCATATATTTT.

This chain links TRBV5-1 with TRBJ1-4; 7 bases fit TRBD1. Germline values: CDR1 SGHRS, CDR2 YFSETQ. CDR3 length equals 14 residues. J was trimmed by 5 bases and V by 6 bases; bases with no gene match: 7. The CDR3 sequence is CASTSTGLNEKLFF. Here the CDR3 DNA reads TGCGCCAGCACGTCGACAGGGCTAAATGAAAAACTGTTTTTT. The full variable domain, its missing parts supplied by reference TRBV5-1 and TRBJ1-4, is KAGVTQTPRYLIKTRGQQVTLSCSPISGHRSVSWYQQTPGQGLQFLFEYFSETQRNKGNFPGRFSGRQFSNSRSEMNVSTLELGDSALYLCASTSTGLNEKLFFGSGTQLSVL.

The chain is built from TRBV18 and TRBJ1-5; D is possibly TRBD1 (5 bases). V lost 6 bases and J 3 bases, leaving 9 bases between the germline ends. The CDR3 is 13 residues long. CDR1 and CDR2 from the germline V gene are KGHSH and LQKENI. For the CDR3, the DNA is TGTGCCAGCTCCCTGGGGGTCAATCAGCCCCAGCATTTT. Its translation: CASSLGVNQPQHF.

The V and J genes are TRBV18 and TRBJ1-2; weak D call: TRBD1 (6 bases). Germline V lookup: CDR1 KGHSH, CDR2 LQKENI. There are 16 residues in the CDR3. Trimming removed 6 bases at V and 5 bases at J, with 22 bases between. In DNA, the CDR3 is TGTGCCAGCTCCCCTAGGACAGCAAGAATGAATTATGGCTACACCTTC. This codes for CASSPRTARMNYGYTF. Full variable domain (missing parts from reference TRBV18 and TRBJ1-2): NAGVMQNPRHLVRRRGQEARLRCSPMKGHSHVYWYRQLPEEGLKFMVYLQKENIIDESGMPKERFSAEFPKEGPSILRIQQVVRGDSAAYFCASSPRTARMNYGYTFGSGTRLTVV.

The CDR3 DNA reads as TGTGCCACCTCCCTACTCAGTAACTCCTACAATGAGCAGTTCTTC. Translated: CATSLLSNSYNEQFF. The V and J genes are TRBV18 and TRBJ2-1, with D unclear. This CDR3 is built from 15 residues. The ends were cut back, 10 bases at V and 0 bases at J, with 16 bases in the middle. Germline V CDR1 and CDR2: KGHSH, LQKENI.

CDR3: CATSETGTGEGYTF. CDR3 in DNA: TGTGCCACCAGTGAAACCGGGACAGGGGAGGGCTACACCTTC. This chain links TRBV24-1 with TRBJ1-2; 10 bases map to TRBD1. CDR1 is KGHDR, CDR2 SFDVKD, per germline. V dropped 4 bases and J dropped 8; count of bases not matched to a gene: 6. The CDR3 consists of 14 residues.

About this clone itself: Different DNA sequences within this sample yield the same CDR3. The chain employs TRBV28 and TRBJ1-1; no firm D call. Germline V gives CDR1 MDHEN, CDR2 SYDVKM. Trimming stripped 6 bases from V and 0 bases from J, with 14 bases between. The length of the CDR3 is 15 residues. Written as DNA, the CDR3 is TGTGCCAGCAGGTCTGATGTTGAGGTGAACACTGAAGCTTTCTTT. It specifies CASRSDVEVNTEAFF.

The rearrangement links TRBV6-5 to TRBJ1-6; no clear D. CDR1 and CDR2 from the germline V gene are MNHEY and SVGAGI. Trimming cost V 9 bases and J 6 bases, with 15 bases left between them. This CDR3 region has 14 residues. CDR3 sequence reads: CASQQSPGNSPLHF. The CDR3, as DNA: TGTGCCAGTCAACAGTCTCCCGGTAATTCACCCCTCCACTTT.

V is TRBV18 and J is TRBJ2-2; D gene ambiguous. The CDR3 has 16 amino acids. V dropped 5 bases and J dropped 1 base, with 14 bases sitting between them. In germline, CDR1 is KGHSH, CDR2 LQKENI. Here the CDR3 DNA reads TGTGCCAGCTCAGTCGGGTATCCGCGGAACACCGGGGAGCTGTTTTTT. This sequence encodes CASSVGYPRNTGELFF.

This chain links TRBV19 with TRBJ2-1; tentatively, D is TRBD2 (6 bases). The ends were cut back, 1 base at V and 8 bases at J, with 12 bases in the middle. This CDR3 has 14 residues. Germline V gene sequence: CDR1 LNHDA, CDR2 SQIVND (reference sequence). The CDR3, as DNA: TGTGCCAGTAGTATAGTCGCGGGAAGGGATGAGCAGTTCTTC. It translates to CASSIVAGRDEQFF.

This chain connects TRBV3-1 (or the pseudogene TRBV3-2) to TRBJ2-1; 12 bases are shared with TRBD2. In germline, CDR1 is LGHDT, CDR2 YNNKEL (reference sequence). The CDR3 consists of 14 residues. With V trimmed by 1 base and J by 9 bases, 1 base remained unmatched. The CDR3: CASSQASGGAEQFF. CDR3 in DNA: TGTGCCAGCAGCCAAGCTAGCGGGGGGGCTGAGCAGTTCTTC.

This chain links TRBV18 with TRBJ1-2; maybe TRBD1 (5 bases). The CDR3 covers 14 residues. Germline V gene lookup returns CDR1 KGHSH and CDR2 LQKENI. Trimming stripped 5 bases from V and 4 bases from J, with 14 bases between. The CDR3: CASSAGPVGYGYTF. The CDR3 DNA reads as TGTGCCAGCTCAGCAGGGCCCGTGGGCTATGGCTACACCTTC.

The CDR3 DNA is TGTGCCAGCAGCTTTCGGGTACTAGCGGGAGGACTAAACGAGCAGTACTTC. It yields the protein CASSFRVLAGGLNEQYF. The gene calls are TRBV5-6 and TRBJ2-7, with 12 bases lining up with TRBD2. The CDR3 covers 17 residues. The trim removed 2 bases at V and 5 bases at J, leaving 11 bases unmatched. From germline, CDR1 is SGHDT and CDR2 YYEEEE. Using reference TRBV5-6 and TRBJ2-7 for the parts outside the CDR3, the full variable domain is DAGVTQSPTHLIKTRGQQVTLRCSPKSGHDTVSWYQQALGQGPQFIFQYYEEEERQRGNFPDRFSGHQFPNYSSELNVNALLLGDSALYLCASSFRVLAGGLNEQYFGPGTRLTVT.

A remark on this clone: Other DNA sequences within the sample encode an identical CDR3. The J gene is TRBJ1-2, the V gene TRBV6-1; no clear D. CDR1 and CDR2 from the germline V gene are MNHNS and SASEGT. This CDR3 spans 13 amino acids. V was cut by 2 bases and J by 3 bases, with 7 bases left in between. The CDR3 region is CASSEIRDYGYTF. Here the CDR3 DNA reads TGTGCCAGCAGTGAAATTAGGGACTATGGCTACACCTTC.

The V gene is TRBV28, the J gene TRBJ1-6, with 12 bases fitting TRBD1. V was clipped by 7 bases and J by 7 bases; unmatched bases: 5. The CDR3 has 15 residues. The germline V gene has CDR1 MDHEN and CDR2 SYDVKM. CDR3 DNA: TGTGCCAGCACCGGGACAGGGGGCTTAAATTCACCCCTCCACTTT. This codes for CASTGTGGLNSPLHF.

The J gene is TRBJ1-2, the V gene TRBV28; D possibly corresponds to TRBD1 (6 bases). V dropped 8 bases and J dropped 4 bases, with 14 bases sitting between them. Germline values: CDR1 MDHEN, CDR2 SYDVKM. The CDR3 runs to 13 residues. CDR3 sequence (DNA): TGTGCCAGCTCTAAGGGGGTCCTCTATGGCTACACCTTC. Its protein is CASSKGVLYGYTF.

This chain joins TRBV5-6 and TRBJ1-1; D possibly corresponds to TRBD1 (6 bases). The length of the CDR3 is 11 residues. Per the germline V gene, CDR1 is SGHDT and CDR2 is YYEEEE. Between the trimmed V and J ends, which lost 5 bases and 10 bases, there was a span of 12 bases. The CDR3 spells CASSSGVVAFF. CDR3 sequence (DNA): TGTGCCAGCAGTTCAGGGGTGGTAGCTTTCTTT.

V usage is TRBV11-2 and J usage is TRBJ2-7; possible D gene TRBD1, 5 bases. The CDR3 is 15 residues long. The germline gives CDR1 SGHAT, CDR2 FQNNGV. V was cut by 4 bases and J by 3 bases, with 16 bases left in between. The CDR3 region has the DNA TGTGCCAGCAGCTCATTCAGGGTCTCGGGCTACGAGCAGTACTTC. This encodes CASSSFRVSGYEQYF.

V is TRBV19 and J is TRBJ1-1, with D uncertain. Germline V gives CDR1 LNHDA, CDR2 SQIVND (reference sequence). CDR3 length equals 13 residues. Trimming left V 5 bases short and J 0 bases short, with 7 bases between. Here the CDR3 reads CASSYILNTEAFF. CDR3 coding DNA: TGTGCCAGTAGTTACATATTGAACACTGAAGCTTTCTTT.

The chain carries TRBV7-2 and TRBJ2-1, with 11 positions matching TRBD2. The CDR3 totals 18 residues. Germline CDR1 and CDR2: SGHTA and FQGNSA. The ends lost 4 bases at V and 10 bases at J; junction bases unmatched: 18. CDR3: CASSSTPLAGGATREQFF. The CDR3 coding sequence is TGTGCCAGCAGCTCAACCCCGCTAGCGGGGGGCGCTACCAGGGAGCAGTTCTTC.

This clone was counted a few times. The V and J genes are TRBV27 and TRBJ1-1, with a possible D match to TRBD1 (6 bases). The V gene lost 5 bases and the J gene lost 4 bases, with 20 bases spanning the gap. CDR1 MNHEY and CDR2 SMNVEV come from the germline V gene (reference sequence). CDR3 length: 16 amino acids. The CDR3 sequence is CASSPQVPGAGTEAFF. The CDR3 nucleotides read TGTGCCAGCAGTCCCCAGGTTCCAGGGGCAGGCACTGAAGCTTTCTTT.